Only one count was recorded for the clone carrying this T cell receptor (beta chain). Its antigen is not identified. The data were produced by immunoSEQ multiplex PCR, yet TCRdb's version contains in-frame clones alone and is incomplete. This sample has roughly 120,000 clones, with 81% found just once. Trimming removed 4 bases from V and 7 bases from J; junction bases left unmatched: 8. Germline V gives CDR1 MDHEN, CDR2 SYDVKM. The CDR3 totals 14 residues. The data originate from a study of T cell responses to AZD1222 COVID-19 vaccine. Study outcomes and limitations: Most donors were white British, females outnumbered males, and clonal diversity was possibly underestimated.

The rearrangement uses TRBV28 and TRBJ1-2, with 8 bases matching TRBD1. The sequencing used peripheral blood, collected on day 0 of AZD1222 vaccination. This sequence originates from an adult in good health. DNA of the CDR3: TGTGCCAGCAGTTCGACCGGGACAGGACCTGGCTACACCTTC. Residues: CASSSTGTGPGYTF.